Shown below are 2 T cell receptor beta chains from a single sample sequenced in a study of blood T cell repertoires in COVID-19. Libraries were prepared by immunoSEQ multiplex PCR; TCRdb keeps only in-frame clonotypes and omits some of them. The sample records about 130,000 clones, 81% being singletons. Sequencing was done on a sample of peripheral blood. The source is a man aged 30 to 45 with COVID-19, enrolled during active disease.

The chain combines TRBV7-2 with TRBJ1-5; D not resolved. The V end was cut by 5 bases, the J end by 5 bases, with 16 bases between. The germline CDR1 and CDR2 sequences are SGHTA and FQGNSA. This CDR3 has 15 amino acids. In DNA form, the CDR3 reads TGTGCCAGCAGCCTTCTCCCGGCTAGTGATCAGCCCCAGCATTTT. Translating it yields CASSLLPASDQPQHF.

V gene TRBV9 combines with J gene TRBJ2-7, with TRBD1 matching 10 bases. The CDR3 is 15 residues long. The V and J ends lost 2 bases and 5 bases, in that order; junction bases with no gene match: 7. Germline CDR1 and CDR2: SGDLS and YYNGEE. The CDR3 loop reads CASSVGQGVSDEQYF. CDR3 DNA sequence: TGTGCCAGCAGCGTCGGACAGGGGGTCAGCGACGAGCAGTACTTC.